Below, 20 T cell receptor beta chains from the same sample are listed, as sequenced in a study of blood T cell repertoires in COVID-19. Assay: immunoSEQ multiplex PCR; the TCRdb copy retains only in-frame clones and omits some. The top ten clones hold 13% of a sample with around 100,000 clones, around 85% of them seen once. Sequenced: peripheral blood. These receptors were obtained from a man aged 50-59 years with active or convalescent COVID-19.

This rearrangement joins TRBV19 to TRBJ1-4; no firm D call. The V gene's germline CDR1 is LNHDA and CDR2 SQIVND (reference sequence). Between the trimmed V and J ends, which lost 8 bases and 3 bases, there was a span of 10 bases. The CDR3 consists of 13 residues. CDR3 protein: CASAALANEKLFF. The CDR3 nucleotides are TGTGCCAGTGCCGCCTTAGCTAATGAAAAACTGTTTTTT.

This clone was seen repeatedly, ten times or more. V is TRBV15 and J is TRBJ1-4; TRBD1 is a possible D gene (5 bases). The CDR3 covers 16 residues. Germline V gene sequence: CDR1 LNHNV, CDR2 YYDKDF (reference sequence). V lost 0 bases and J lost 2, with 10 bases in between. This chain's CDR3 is CATSRDLRATNEKLFF. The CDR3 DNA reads TGTGCCACCAGCAGAGATCTCAGGGCCACTAATGAAAAACTGTTTTTT.

The CDR3 loop reads CSWEGGYNEQFF. In nucleotides, the CDR3 is TGCAGTTGGGAGGGGGGCTACAATGAGCAGTTCTTC. This rearrangement joins TRBV29-1 to TRBJ2-1; D is perhaps TRBD2 (7 bases). This CDR3 has 12 residues. Germline assignment: CDR1 SQVTM and CDR2 ANQGSEA.

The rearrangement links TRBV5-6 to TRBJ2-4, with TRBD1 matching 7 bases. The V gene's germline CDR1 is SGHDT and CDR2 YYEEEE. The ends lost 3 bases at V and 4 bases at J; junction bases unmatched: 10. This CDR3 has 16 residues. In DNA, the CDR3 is TGTGCCAGCAGCTCACAGGGGTTTTGGGAAAAAAACATTCAGTACTTC. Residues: CASSSQGFWEKNIQYF.

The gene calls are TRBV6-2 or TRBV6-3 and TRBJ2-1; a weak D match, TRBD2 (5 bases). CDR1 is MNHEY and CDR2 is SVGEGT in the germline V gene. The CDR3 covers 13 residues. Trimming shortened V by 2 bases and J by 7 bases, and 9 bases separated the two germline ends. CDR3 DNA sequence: TGTGCCAGCAGTTACGCGGGTCTTAATGAGCAGTTCTTC. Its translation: CASSYAGLNEQFF.

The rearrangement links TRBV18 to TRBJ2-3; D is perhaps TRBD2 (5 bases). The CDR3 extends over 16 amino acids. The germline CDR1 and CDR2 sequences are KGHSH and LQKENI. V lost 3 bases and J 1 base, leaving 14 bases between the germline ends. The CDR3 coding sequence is TGTGCCAGCTCACCCCGGTCGGGTAGCGGCACAGATACGCAGTATTTT. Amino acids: CASSPRSGSGTDTQYF.

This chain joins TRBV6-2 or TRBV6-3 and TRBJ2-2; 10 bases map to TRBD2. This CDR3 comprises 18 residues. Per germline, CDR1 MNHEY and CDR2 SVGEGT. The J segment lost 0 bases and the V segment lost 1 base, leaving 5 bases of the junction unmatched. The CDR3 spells CASSYFGLAVPNTGELFF. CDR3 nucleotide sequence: TGTGCCAGCAGTTACTTCGGACTAGCGGTCCCGAACACCGGGGAGCTGTTTTTT.

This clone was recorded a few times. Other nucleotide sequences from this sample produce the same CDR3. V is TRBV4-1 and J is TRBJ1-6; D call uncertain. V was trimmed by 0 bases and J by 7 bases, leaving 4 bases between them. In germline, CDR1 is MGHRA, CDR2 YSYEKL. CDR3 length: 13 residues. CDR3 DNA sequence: TGCGCCAGCAGCCAAGAATCGAATTCACCCCTCCACTTT. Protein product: CASSQESNSPLHF.

The CDR3 sequence is CASSLIRDSIQYF. CDR3 sequence (DNA): TGTGCCAGCAGCTTAATCCGGGATTCCATTCAGTACTTC. This chain joins TRBV7-9 and TRBJ2-4, with a tentative D call TRBD2 (5 bases). The CDR3 contains 13 residues. The V end lost 2 bases, the J end lost 9 bases, and 11 bases lay between the germline ends. The V gene's germline CDR1 is SEHNR and CDR2 FQNEAQ (reference sequence).

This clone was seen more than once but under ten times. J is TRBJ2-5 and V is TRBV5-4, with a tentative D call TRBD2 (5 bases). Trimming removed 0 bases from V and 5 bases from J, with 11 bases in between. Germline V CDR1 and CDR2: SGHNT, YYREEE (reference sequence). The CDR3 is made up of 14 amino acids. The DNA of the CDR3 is TGTGCCAGCAGCTTGGAGGGCGGCGGGGAGACCCAGTACTTC. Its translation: CASSLEGGGETQYF.

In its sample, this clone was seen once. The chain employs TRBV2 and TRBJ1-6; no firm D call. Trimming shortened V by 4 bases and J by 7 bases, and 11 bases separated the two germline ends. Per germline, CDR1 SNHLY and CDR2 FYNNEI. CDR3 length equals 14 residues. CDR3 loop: CASSGVEGNSPLHF. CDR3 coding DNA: TGTGCCAGCAGTGGGGTAGAGGGAAATTCACCCCTCCACTTT.

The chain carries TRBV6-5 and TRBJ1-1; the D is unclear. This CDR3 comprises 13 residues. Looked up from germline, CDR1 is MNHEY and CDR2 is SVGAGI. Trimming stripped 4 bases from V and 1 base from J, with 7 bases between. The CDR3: CASSSIKNTEAFF. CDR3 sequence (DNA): TGTGCCAGCAGTTCTATCAAGAACACTGAAGCTTTCTTT.

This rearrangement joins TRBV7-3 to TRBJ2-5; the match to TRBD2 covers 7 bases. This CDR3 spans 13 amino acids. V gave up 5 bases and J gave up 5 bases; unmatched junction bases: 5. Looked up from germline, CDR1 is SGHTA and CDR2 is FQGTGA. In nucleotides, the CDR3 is TGTGCCAGCAGCAAACTAGCGAGCGAGACCCAGTACTTC. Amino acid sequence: CASSKLASETQYF.

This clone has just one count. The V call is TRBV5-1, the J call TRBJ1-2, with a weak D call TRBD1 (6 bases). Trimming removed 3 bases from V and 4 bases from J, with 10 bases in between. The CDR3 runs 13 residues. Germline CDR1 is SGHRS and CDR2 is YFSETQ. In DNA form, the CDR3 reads TGCGCCAGCAGCTCGGACAGCTTCTATGGCTACACCTTC. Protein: CASSSDSFYGYTF.

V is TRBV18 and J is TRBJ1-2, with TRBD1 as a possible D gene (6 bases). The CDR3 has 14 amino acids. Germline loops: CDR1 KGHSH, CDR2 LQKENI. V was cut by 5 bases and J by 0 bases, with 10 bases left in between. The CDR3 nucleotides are TGTGCCAGCTCAAGGACAGATACTAACTATGGCTACACCTTC. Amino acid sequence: CASSRTDTNYGYTF.

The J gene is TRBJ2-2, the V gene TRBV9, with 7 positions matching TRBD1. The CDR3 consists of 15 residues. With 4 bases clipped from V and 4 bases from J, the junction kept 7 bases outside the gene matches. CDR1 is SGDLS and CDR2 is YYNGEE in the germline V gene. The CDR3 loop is CASSLFTGATGELFF. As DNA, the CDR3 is TGTGCCAGCAGCTTATTCACAGGGGCCACCGGGGAGCTGTTTTTT.

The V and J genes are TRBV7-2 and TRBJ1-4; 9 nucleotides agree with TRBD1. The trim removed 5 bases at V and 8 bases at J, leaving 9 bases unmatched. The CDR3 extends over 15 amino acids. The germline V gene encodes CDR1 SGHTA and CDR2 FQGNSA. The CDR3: CASSTTGGFYEKLFF. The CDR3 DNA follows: TGTGCCAGCAGCACGACAGGGGGGTTTTACGAAAAACTGTTTTTT.

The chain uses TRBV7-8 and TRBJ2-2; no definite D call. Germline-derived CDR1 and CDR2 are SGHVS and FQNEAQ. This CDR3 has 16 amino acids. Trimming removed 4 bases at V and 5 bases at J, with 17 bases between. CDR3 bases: TGTGCCAGCAGCTCCAGAGATATCGTGCGGACCGGGGAGCTGTTTTTT. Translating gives CASSSRDIVRTGELFF.

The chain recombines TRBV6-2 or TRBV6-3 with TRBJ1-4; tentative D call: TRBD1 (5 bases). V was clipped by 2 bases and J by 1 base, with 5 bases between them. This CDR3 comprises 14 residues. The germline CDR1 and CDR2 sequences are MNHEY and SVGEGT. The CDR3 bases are TGTGCCAGCAGTTACCAGGGAACTAATGAAAAACTGTTTTTT. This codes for CASSYQGTNEKLFF.

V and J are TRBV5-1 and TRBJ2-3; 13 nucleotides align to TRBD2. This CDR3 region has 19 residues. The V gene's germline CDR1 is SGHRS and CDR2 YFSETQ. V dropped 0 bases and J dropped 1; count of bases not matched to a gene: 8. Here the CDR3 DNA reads TGCGCCAGCAGCTTGGTAGGGACTAGCGGGGCCCGGGGCACAGATACGCAGTATTTT. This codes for CASSLVGTSGARGTDTQYF. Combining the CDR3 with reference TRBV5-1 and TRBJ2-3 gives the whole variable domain KAGVTQTPRYLIKTRGQQVTLSCSPISGHRSVSWYQQTPGQGLQFLFEYFSETQRNKGNFPGRFSGRQFSNSRSEMNVSTLELGDSALYLCASSLVGTSGARGTDTQYFGPGTRLTVL.